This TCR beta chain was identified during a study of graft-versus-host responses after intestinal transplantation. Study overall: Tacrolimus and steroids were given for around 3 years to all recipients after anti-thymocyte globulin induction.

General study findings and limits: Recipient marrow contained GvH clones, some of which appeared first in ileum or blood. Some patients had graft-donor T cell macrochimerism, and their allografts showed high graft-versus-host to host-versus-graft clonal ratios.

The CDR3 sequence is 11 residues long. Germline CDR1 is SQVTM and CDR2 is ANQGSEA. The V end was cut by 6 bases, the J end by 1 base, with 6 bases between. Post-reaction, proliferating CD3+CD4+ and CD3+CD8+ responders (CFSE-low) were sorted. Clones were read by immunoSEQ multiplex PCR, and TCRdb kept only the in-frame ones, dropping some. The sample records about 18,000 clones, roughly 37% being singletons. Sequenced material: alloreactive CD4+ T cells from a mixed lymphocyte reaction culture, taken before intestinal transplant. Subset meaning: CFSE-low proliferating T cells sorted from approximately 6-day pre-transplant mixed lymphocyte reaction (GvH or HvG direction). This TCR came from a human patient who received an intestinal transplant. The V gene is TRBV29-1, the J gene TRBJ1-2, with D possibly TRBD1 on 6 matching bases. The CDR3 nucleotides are TGCAGCGTCAGGGGTAACTATGGCTACACCTTC. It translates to CSVRGNYGYTF. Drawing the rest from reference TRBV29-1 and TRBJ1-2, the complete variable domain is SAVISQKPSRDICQRGTSLTIQCQVDSQVTMMFWYRQQPGQSLTLIATANQGSEATYESGFVIDKFPISRPNLTFSTLTVSNMSPEDSSIYLCSVRGNYGYTFGSGTRLTVV.